This T cell receptor (beta chain) was documented in a study of OX40 agonist ivuxolimab in advanced cancers. Study-level information: With ivuxolimab, an agonistic anti-OX40 (CD134) antibody, patients were treated. Anti-PD-1, anti-PD-L1 or anti-CTLA-4 therapy given earlier was allowed, and approximately 43% had some. Broader study findings: The CD4+ and CD8+ T cells in the blood had expanded clonally by week 6 at 0.1 to 3.0 mg/kg. Mean expanded clone counts were higher in CD8+ than CD4+ T cells.

Measured with immunoSEQ multiplex PCR; TCRdb has only the in-frame clones, and not every one. Among about 58,000 clones, roughly 85% were seen once, and the ten largest hold 2.5% to 4%. Of note for this clone: Its matching antigen is unknown.

This CDR3 is built from 16 residues. Germline-derived CDR1 and CDR2 are MNHEY and SVGAGI. V dropped 4 bases and J dropped 5; count of bases not matched to a gene: 12. V and J are TRBV6-5 and TRBJ1-2, with 8 bases aligning to TRBD1. Specimen: CD4+ or CD8+ T cells sorted from blood, collected in a trial of the OX40 agonist ivuxolimab. The origin of this receptor is an adult with an advanced solid tumor such as melanoma, head and neck, liver or kidney cancer. The CDR3 region is CASSLGQGALDYGYTF. CDR3 sequence (DNA): TGTGCCAGCAGTTTAGGCCAGGGGGCGCTGGATTATGGCTACACCTTC.